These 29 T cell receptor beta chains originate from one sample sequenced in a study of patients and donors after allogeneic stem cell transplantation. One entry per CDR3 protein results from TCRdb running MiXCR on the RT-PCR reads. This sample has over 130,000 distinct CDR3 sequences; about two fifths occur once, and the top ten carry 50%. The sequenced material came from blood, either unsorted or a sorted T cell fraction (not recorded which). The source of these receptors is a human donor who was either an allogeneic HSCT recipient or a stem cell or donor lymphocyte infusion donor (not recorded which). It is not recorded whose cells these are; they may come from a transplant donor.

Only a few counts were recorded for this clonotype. CDR3 coding DNA: TGTGCCAGCAGTGACTCAGGCGGCGGGGGCTACACCTTC. This sequence encodes CASSDSGGGGYTF. This sequence joins TRBV6-1 and TRBJ1-2; D unresolved. Germline CDR1 reads MNHNS; CDR2 reads SASEGT. Trimming stripped 3 bases from V and 8 bases from J, with 13 bases between. This CDR3 comprises 13 residues.

DNA of the CDR3: TGTGCCAGCGGTAAGCCGACCGGCTACAATGAGCAGTTCTTC. Protein product: CASGKPTGYNEQFF. The V gene is TRBV12-3 or TRBV12-4, the J gene TRBJ2-1; D unclear. The length of the CDR3 is 14 residues. The V and J ends lost 8 bases and 3 bases respectively, with 14 bases between them.

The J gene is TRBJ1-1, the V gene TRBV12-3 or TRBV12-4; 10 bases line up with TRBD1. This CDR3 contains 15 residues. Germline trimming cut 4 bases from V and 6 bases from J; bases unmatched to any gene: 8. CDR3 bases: TGTGCCAGCAGTTGGTTTGACAGGGGGCCCCCTGAAGCTTTCTTT. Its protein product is CASSWFDRGPPEAFF.

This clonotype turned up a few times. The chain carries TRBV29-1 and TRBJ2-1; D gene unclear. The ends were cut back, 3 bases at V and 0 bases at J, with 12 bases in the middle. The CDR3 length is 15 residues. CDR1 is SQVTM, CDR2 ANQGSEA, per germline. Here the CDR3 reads CSVEGSSSSYNEQFF. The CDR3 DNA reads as TGCAGCGTTGAGGGTAGCTCCAGCTCCTACAATGAGCAGTTCTTC.

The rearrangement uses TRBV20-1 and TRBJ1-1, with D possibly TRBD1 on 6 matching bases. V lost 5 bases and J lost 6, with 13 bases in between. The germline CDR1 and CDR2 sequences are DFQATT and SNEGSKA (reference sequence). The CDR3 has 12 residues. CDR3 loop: CSALQGGAEAFF. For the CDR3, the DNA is TGCAGTGCTTTACAGGGAGGCGCTGAAGCTTTCTTT.

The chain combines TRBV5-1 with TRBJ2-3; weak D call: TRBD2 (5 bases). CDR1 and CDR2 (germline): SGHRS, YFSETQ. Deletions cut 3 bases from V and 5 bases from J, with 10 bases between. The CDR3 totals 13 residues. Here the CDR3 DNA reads TGCGCCAGCAGCTATCCCGCGGGAGATACGCAGTATTTT. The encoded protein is CASSYPAGDTQYF.

CDR3: CASSFRDQNTEAFF. The CDR3 nucleotides read TGCGCCAGCAGCTTCCGGGACCAGAACACTGAAGCTTTCTTT. This sequence joins TRBV5-1 and TRBJ1-1, with D maybe TRBD1 (5 bases). The CDR3 covers 14 residues. V was cut by 2 bases and J by 1 base, with 9 bases left in between. Germline V gene sequence: CDR1 SGHRS, CDR2 YFSETQ.

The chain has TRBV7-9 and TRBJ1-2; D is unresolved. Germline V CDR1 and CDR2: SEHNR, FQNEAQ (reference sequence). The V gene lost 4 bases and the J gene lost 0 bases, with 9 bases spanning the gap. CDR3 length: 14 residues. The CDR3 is CASSSSETNYGYTF. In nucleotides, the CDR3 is TGTGCCAGCAGCTCGAGTGAGACTAACTATGGCTACACCTTC. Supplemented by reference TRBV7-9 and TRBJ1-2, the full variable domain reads DTGVSQNPRHKITKRGQNVTFRCDPISEHNRLYWYRQTLGQGPEFLTYFQNEAQLEKSRLLSDRFSAERPKGSFSTLEIQRTEQGDSAMYLCASSSSETNYGYTFGSGTRLTVV.

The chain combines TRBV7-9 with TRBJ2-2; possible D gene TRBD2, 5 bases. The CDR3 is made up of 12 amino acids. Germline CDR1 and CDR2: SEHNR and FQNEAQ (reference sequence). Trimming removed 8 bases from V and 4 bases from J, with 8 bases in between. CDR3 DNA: TGTGCCAGCCACGCGGGCACCGGGGAGCTGTTTTTT. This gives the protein CASHAGTGELFF.

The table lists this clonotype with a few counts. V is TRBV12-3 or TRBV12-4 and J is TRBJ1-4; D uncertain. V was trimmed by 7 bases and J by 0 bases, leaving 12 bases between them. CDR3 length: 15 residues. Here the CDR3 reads CASTLSGATNEKLFF. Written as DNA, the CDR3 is TGTGCCAGCACCCTCTCCGGGGCAACTAATGAAAAACTGTTTTTT.

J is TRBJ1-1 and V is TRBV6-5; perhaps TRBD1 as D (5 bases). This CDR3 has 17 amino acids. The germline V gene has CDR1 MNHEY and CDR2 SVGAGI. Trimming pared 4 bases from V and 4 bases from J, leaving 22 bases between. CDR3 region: CASSWGGVGALATEAFF. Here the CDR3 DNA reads TGTGCCAGCAGTTGGGGCGGAGTGGGCGCGTTGGCCACTGAAGCTTTCTTT.

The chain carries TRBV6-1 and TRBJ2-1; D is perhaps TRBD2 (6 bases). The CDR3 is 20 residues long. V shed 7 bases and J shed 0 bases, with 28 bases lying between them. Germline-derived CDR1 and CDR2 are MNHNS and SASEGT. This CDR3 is CASTWTPIPGAGSSYNEQFF. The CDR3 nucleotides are TGTGCCAGCACCTGGACCCCTATCCCAGGAGCGGGTAGCTCCTACAATGAGCAGTTCTTC.

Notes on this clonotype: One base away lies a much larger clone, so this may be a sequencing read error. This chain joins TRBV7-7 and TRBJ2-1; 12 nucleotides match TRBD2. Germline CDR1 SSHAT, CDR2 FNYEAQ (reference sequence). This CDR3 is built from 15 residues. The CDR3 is CASSPRTSGVNEQFF. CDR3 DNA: TGTGCTAGCAGCCCAAGGACTAGCGGGGTCAATGAGCAGTTCTTC.

The CDR3 loop is CASSPRAGASYNEQFF. CDR3 DNA sequence: TGTGCCAGCAGCCCCCGCGCGGGCGCCTCCTACAATGAGCAGTTCTTC. The chain combines TRBV7-3 with TRBJ2-1, with TRBD2 as a possible D gene (5 bases). The length of the CDR3 is 16 residues. CDR1 and CDR2 (germline): SGHTA, FQGTGA. V gave up 5 bases and J gave up 0 bases, with 14 bases separating them.

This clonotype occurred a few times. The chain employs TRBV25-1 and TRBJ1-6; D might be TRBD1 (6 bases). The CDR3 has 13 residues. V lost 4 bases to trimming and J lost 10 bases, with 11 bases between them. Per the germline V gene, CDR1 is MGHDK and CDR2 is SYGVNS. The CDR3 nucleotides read TGTGCCAGCAGTGCCATGGGGGGCTCACCCCTCCACTTT. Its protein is CASSAMGGSPLHF.

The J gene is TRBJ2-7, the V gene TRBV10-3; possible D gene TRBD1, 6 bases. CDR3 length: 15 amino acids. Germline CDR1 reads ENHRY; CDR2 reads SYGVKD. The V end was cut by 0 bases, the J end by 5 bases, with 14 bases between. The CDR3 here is CAISESAGDKDEQYF. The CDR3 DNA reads TGTGCCATCAGTGAGTCGGCAGGGGACAAGGACGAGCAGTACTTC.

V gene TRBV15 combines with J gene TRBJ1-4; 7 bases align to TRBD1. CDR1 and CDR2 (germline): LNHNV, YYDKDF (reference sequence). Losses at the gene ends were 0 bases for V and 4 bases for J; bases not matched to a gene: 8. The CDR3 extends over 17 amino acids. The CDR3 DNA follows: TGTGCCACCAGCAGAGAGCCCGACAGGGCCCTTAATGAAAAACTGTTTTTT. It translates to CATSREPDRALNEKLFF.

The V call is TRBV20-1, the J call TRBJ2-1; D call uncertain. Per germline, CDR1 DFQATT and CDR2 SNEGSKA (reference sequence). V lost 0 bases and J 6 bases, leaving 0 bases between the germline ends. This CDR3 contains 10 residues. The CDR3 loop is CSARDNEQFF. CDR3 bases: TGCAGTGCTAGAGACAATGAGCAGTTCTTC.

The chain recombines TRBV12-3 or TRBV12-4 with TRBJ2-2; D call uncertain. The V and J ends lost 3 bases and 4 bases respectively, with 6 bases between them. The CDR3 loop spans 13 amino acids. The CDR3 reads CASSFYVTGELFF. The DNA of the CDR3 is TGTGCCAGCAGTTTCTACGTCACCGGGGAGCTGTTTTTT.

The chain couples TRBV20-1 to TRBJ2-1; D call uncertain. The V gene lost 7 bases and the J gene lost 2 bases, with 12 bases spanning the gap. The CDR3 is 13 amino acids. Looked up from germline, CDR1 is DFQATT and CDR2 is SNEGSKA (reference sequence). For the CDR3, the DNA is TGCAGTGGTCGACCCTCGGCCTACAATGAGCAGTTCTTC. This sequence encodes CSGRPSAYNEQFF.

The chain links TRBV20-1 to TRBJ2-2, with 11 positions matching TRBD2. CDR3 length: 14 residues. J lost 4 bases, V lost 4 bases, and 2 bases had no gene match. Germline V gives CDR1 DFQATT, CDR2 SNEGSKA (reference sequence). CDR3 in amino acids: CSATGTSGTGELFF. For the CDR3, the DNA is TGCAGTGCTACCGGGACTAGCGGCACCGGGGAGCTGTTTTTT.

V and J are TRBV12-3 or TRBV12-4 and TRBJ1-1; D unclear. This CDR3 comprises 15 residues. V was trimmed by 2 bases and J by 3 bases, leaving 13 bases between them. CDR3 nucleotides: TGTGCCAGCAGTTTATTAGGAGCGTTGGACACTGAAGCTTTCTTT. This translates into CASSLLGALDTEAFF.

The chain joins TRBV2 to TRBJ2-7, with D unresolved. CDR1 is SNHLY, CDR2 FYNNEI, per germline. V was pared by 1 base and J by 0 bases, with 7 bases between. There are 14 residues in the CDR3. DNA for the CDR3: TGTGCCAGCAGTGAAGTACAGTACTCCTACGAGCAGTACTTC. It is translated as CASSEVQYSYEQYF.

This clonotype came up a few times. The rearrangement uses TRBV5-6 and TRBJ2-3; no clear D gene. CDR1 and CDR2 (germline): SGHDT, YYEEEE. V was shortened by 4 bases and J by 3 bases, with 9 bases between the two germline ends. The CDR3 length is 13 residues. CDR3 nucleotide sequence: TGTGCCAGCAGCGTTCTAGGGACAGATACGCAGTATTTT. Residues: CASSVLGTDTQYF.

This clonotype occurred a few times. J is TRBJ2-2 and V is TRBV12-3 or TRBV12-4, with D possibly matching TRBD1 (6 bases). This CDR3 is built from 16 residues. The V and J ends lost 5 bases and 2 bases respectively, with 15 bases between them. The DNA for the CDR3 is TGTGCCAGCAGTCCCCCGACAGGAGCCAACACCGGGGAGCTGTTTTTT. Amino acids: CASSPPTGANTGELFF.

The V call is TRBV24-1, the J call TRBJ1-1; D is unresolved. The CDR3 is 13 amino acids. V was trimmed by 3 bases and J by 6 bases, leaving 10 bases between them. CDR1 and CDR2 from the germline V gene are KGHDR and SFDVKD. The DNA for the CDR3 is TGTGCCACCAGTGATCCTGGAAGGGCTGAAGCTTTCTTT. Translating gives CATSDPGRAEAFF.

The CDR3 region is CASSYSRQGTSSYNSPLHF. The CDR3 coding sequence is TGTGCCAGCAGTTACTCACGACAGGGGACAAGCTCCTATAATTCACCCCTCCACTTT. This chain joins TRBV6-5 and TRBJ1-6; TRBD1 aligns across 8 bases. Trimming cost V 0 bases and J 0 bases; bases outside gene matches: 7. The germline V gene has CDR1 MNHEY and CDR2 SVGAGI. The CDR3 extends over 19 amino acids.

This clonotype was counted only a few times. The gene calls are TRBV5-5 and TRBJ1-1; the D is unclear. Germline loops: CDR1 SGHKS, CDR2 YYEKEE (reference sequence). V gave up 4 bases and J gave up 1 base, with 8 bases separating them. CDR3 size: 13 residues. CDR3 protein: CASSRDANTEAFF. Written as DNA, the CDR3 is TGTGCCAGCAGCCGCGACGCGAACACTGAAGCTTTCTTT. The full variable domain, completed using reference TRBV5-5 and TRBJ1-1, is DAGVTQSPTHLIKTRGQQVTLRCSPISGHKSVSWYQQVLGQGPQFIFQYYEKEERGRGNFPDRFSARQFPNYSSELNVNALLLGDSALYLCASSRDANTEAFFGQGTRLTVV.

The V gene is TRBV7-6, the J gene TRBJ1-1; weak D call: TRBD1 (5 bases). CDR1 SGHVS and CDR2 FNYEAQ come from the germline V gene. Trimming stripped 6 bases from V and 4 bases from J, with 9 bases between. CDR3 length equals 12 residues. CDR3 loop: CASRGTGTEAFF. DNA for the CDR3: TGTGCCAGCAGAGGGACGGGCACTGAAGCTTTCTTT.